These 30 T cell receptor beta chains share one sample of origin, sequenced in a study of CD8 T cells in ankylosing spondylitis. TCRdb recomputed calls from the 5' RACE reads with MiXCR, one row per CDR3 protein. The table records 250,000 to 350,000 distinct CDR3 sequences, over 15% of them present only once. Sequencing was carried out using blood, either unsorted or a sorted T cell fraction (not recorded which). These receptors were taken from a male donor with ankylosing spondylitis or in good health (not recorded which).

The rearrangement links TRBV6-1 to TRBJ1-3, with D tentatively TRBD1 (6 bases). This CDR3 has 16 residues. CDR1 and CDR2 (germline): MNHNS, SASEGT. V dropped 1 base and J dropped 0 bases, with 10 bases sitting between them. The CDR3 DNA reads as TGTGCCAGCAGTGAAGGCGCAGGGGCCTCTGGAAACACCATATATTTT. It translates to CASSEGAGASGNTIYF.

This clonotype was recorded a few times. This may be a read error: a much more frequent sequence differs by one nucleotide. The chain couples TRBV6-6 to TRBJ2-5; D unresolved. Germline V gene sequence: CDR1 MNHNY, CDR2 SVGAGI (reference sequence). Between the trimmed V and J ends, which lost 6 bases and 4 bases, there was a span of 6 bases. This CDR3 is built from 11 residues. DNA of the CDR3: TGTGCCAGCAGCCACGGAGAGACCCAGTACTTC. Translated: CASSHGETQYF.

This clonotype was detected only a few times. The chain combines TRBV5-6 with TRBJ2-5; D uncertain. CDR1 is SGHDT and CDR2 is YYEEEE in the germline V gene. V lost 2 bases to trimming and J lost 1 base, with 9 bases between them. CDR3 size: 14 residues. Written as DNA, the CDR3 is TGTGCCAGCAGCTTAGGCAGGATCCAAGAGACCCAGTACTTC. This sequence encodes CASSLGRIQETQYF.

This clonotype was seen more than once but under ten times. This rearrangement joins TRBV12-3 or TRBV12-4 to TRBJ1-6; D remains unclear. This CDR3 is 16 amino acids long. Trimming removed 3 bases at V and 8 bases at J, with 17 bases between. This chain's CDR3 is CASSFTFGVEDSPLHF. The CDR3 DNA is TGTGCCAGCAGTTTTACTTTCGGGGTCGAGGATTCACCCCTCCACTTT.

The chain combines TRBV11-2 with TRBJ1-3; D remains ambiguous. The V gene lost 10 bases and the J gene lost 1 base, with 23 bases spanning the gap. The V gene's germline CDR1 is SGHAT and CDR2 FQNNGV. The CDR3 sequence is 17 residues long. Written as DNA, the CDR3 is TGTGCCACAGCCACCCGAGCTCTGGTGAATTCTGGAAACACCATATATTTT. Protein sequence: CATATRALVNSGNTIYF. Combining the CDR3 with reference TRBV11-2 and TRBJ1-3 gives the whole variable domain EAGVAQSPRYKIIEKRQSVAFWCNPISGHATLYWYQQILGQGPKLLIQFQNNGVVDDSQLPKDRFSAERLKGVDSTLKIQPAKLEDSAVYLCATATRALVNSGNTIYFGEGSWLTVV.

The chain links TRBV5-5 to TRBJ1-2, with TRBD1 matching over 8 bases. CDR1 SGHKS and CDR2 YYEKEE come from the germline V gene (reference sequence). V lost 0 bases and J lost 6; bases outside the gene matches: 13. This CDR3 region has 17 residues. The DNA of the CDR3 is TGTGCCAGCAGCTTGGCCCCTCTGACAGGGGAAGTGGATGGCTACACCTTC. Its translation: CASSLAPLTGEVDGYTF.

This clonotype occurred many times. This chain joins TRBV20-1 and TRBJ2-1, with a weak D call TRBD1 (5 bases). Germline CDR1 and CDR2: DFQATT and SNEGSKA (reference sequence). This CDR3 is 13 amino acids long. The V end lost 6 bases, the J end lost 7 bases, and 16 bases lay between the germline ends. Written as DNA, the CDR3 is TGCAGTGCCAAAGGGGTCCCGGCTAATGAGCAGTTCTTC. Residues: CSAKGVPANEQFF.

This clonotype was picked up a small number of times. The rearrangement joins TRBV3-1 to TRBJ1-6; D is unclear. The CDR3 sequence is 14 residues long. V lost 2 bases and J lost 7, with 9 bases in between. Per the germline V gene, CDR1 is LGHDT and CDR2 is YNNKEL (reference sequence). The CDR3 sequence: CASSQNEWNSPLHF. CDR3 sequence (DNA): TGTGCCAGCAGCCAAAACGAGTGGAATTCACCCCTCCACTTT.

This clonotype was counted many times. The rearrangement joins TRBV10-3 to TRBJ2-3; tentative D call: TRBD2 (6 bases). Trimming removed 8 bases at V and 5 bases at J, with 14 bases between. Germline CDR1 reads ENHRY; CDR2 reads SYGVKD. The CDR3 consists of 13 residues. Written as DNA, the CDR3 is TGTGCCATCTATACGGGAGTGGGAGATACGCAGTATTTT. Translation: CAIYTGVGDTQYF.

The chain recombines TRBV7-2 with TRBJ1-4; TRBD1 might be the D (5 bases). From germline, CDR1 is SGHTA and CDR2 FQGNSA. The CDR3 extends over 15 amino acids. The V and J ends lost 1 base and 3 bases respectively, with 9 bases between them. CDR3 sequence reads: CASSLGGHSNEKLFF. CDR3 in DNA: TGTGCCAGCAGCTTAGGAGGACATTCTAATGAAAAACTGTTTTTT.

The chain couples TRBV6-1 to TRBJ2-1, with TRBD2 matching 8 bases. Per the germline V gene, CDR1 is MNHNS and CDR2 is SASEGT. This CDR3 is built from 17 residues. Unmatched junction bases numbered 10, after V lost 6 bases and J lost 0 bases. CDR3 loop: CASSPRLAGFSYNEQFF. The CDR3 coding sequence is TGTGCCAGCAGCCCCCGGCTAGCGGGCTTCTCCTACAATGAGCAGTTCTTC.

This clonotype has only a few counts. The J gene is TRBJ2-3, the V gene TRBV29-1; D is ambiguous. V dropped 4 bases and J dropped 7 bases, with 9 bases sitting between them. Germline V gives CDR1 SQVTM, CDR2 ANQGSEA. This CDR3 region has 11 residues. The DNA for the CDR3 is TGCAGCGTTGTCGGCGTGAATACGCAGTATTTT. Protein sequence: CSVVGVNTQYF.

This clonotype was detected a few times. The chain joins TRBV15 to TRBJ1-2; TRBD1 might be the D (5 bases). This CDR3 spans 12 amino acids. Trimming removed 8 bases at V and 3 bases at J, with 10 bases between. Germline V gene data show CDR1 as LNHNV and CDR2 as YYDKDF (reference sequence). CDR3 loop: CATAAGDYGYTF. The DNA of the CDR3 is TGTGCCACCGCGGCGGGGGACTATGGCTACACCTTC.

The genes are TRBV5-1 and TRBJ1-4; perhaps TRBD1 as D (6 bases). V lost 4 bases and J lost 3, with 13 bases in between. CDR3 length equals 15 residues. CDR1 is SGHRS and CDR2 is YFSETQ in the germline V gene. This CDR3 is CASSPSGVPNEKLFF. The CDR3 region has the DNA TGCGCCAGCAGCCCCTCAGGGGTTCCTAATGAAAAACTGTTTTTT.

This clonotype was detected only a few times. The CDR3 here is CSARYSNQPQHF. CDR3 in DNA: TGCAGTGCAAGATACAGCAATCAGCCCCAGCATTTT. V and J are TRBV20-1 and TRBJ1-5; D unresolved. The V and J ends lost 6 bases and 1 base respectively, with 7 bases between them. CDR3 size: 12 residues. Looked up from germline, CDR1 is DFQATT and CDR2 is SNEGSKA (reference sequence).

The rearrangement uses TRBV4-1 and TRBJ1-1; maybe TRBD1 (5 bases). This CDR3 is 16 amino acids long. Trimming stripped 1 base from V and 6 bases from J, with 18 bases between. CDR1 and CDR2 (germline): MGHRA, YSYEKL. The CDR3 DNA sequence: TGCGCCAGCAGCCAAGTCGTTGGCGGGGGAGTGGCTGAAGCTTTCTTT. Protein product: CASSQVVGGGVAEAFF.

The chain uses TRBV20-1 and TRBJ2-5; D possibly corresponds to TRBD2 (5 bases). Trimming took 1 base from V and 3 from J, leaving 9 bases between them. CDR1 is DFQATT and CDR2 is SNEGSKA in the germline V gene (reference sequence). The length of the CDR3 is 13 residues. CDR3 amino acids: CSARGVREETQYF. CDR3 DNA sequence: TGCAGTGCTAGAGGGGTGAGGGAAGAGACCCAGTACTTC.

J is TRBJ1-3 and V is TRBV6-1, with D possibly being TRBD1 (6 bases). This CDR3 comprises 16 residues. V lost 7 bases and J lost 0, with 16 bases in between. Per the germline V gene, CDR1 is MNHNS and CDR2 is SASEGT. The CDR3 DNA follows: TGTGCCAGCAATCTGAGAGGACAGCTCTCTGGAAACACCATATATTTT. Residues: CASNLRGQLSGNTIYF.

This clonotype was detected a few times. J is TRBJ2-3 and V is TRBV10-2, with TRBD2 matching over 7 bases. V was pared by 10 bases and J by 0 bases, with 19 bases of the junction left unmatched. The CDR3 covers 18 residues. Germline V lookup: CDR1 WSHSY, CDR2 SAAADI. The CDR3 protein is CAIGGSGVSRPSTDTQYF. DNA of the CDR3: TGCGCCATAGGAGGGAGCGGGGTTTCCCGTCCTAGCACAGATACGCAGTATTTT.

V gene TRBV28 combines with J gene TRBJ2-5; 10 bases are shared with TRBD2. Germline lookup yields CDR1 MDHEN and CDR2 SYDVKM. V dropped 3 bases and J dropped 4; count of bases not matched to a gene: 5. The CDR3 extends over 15 amino acids. The CDR3 here is CASSFGLAVGETQYF. For the CDR3, the DNA is TGTGCCAGCAGTTTCGGACTAGCGGTCGGAGAGACCCAGTACTTC.

Comments on this clonotype: This sequence may be a read error, since a much larger clone differs from it by one base. The DNA of the CDR3 is TGTGTCAGCAGTGGCTATAGTAGGGGCACAGATACGCAGTATTTT. Amino acids: CVSSGYSRGTDTQYF. V and J are TRBV6-1 and TRBJ2-3; no firm D call. This CDR3 has 15 amino acids. Germline CDR1 and CDR2: MNHNS and SASEGT.

This chain links TRBV5-5 with TRBJ1-3; D call uncertain. This CDR3 spans 14 amino acids. V gave up 4 bases and J gave up 2 bases, with 10 bases separating them. The V gene's germline CDR1 is SGHKS and CDR2 YYEKEE (reference sequence). CDR3 DNA sequence: TGTGCCAGCAGCCCCGGGAGCCCTGGAAACACCATATATTTT. This translates into CASSPGSPGNTIYF.

This clonotype was recorded many times. The chain uses TRBV5-1 and TRBJ2-1, with TRBD2 matching 13 bases. The CDR3 consists of 18 residues. V dropped 0 bases and J dropped 6; count of bases not matched to a gene: 9. The germline V gene encodes CDR1 SGHRS and CDR2 YFSETQ. The CDR3 DNA follows: TGCGCCAGCAGCTTGGGCACCTCCGGGACTAGCGGGACCAATGAGCAGTTCTTC. Translating gives CASSLGTSGTSGTNEQFF.

The rearrangement uses TRBV12-3 or TRBV12-4 and TRBJ1-5, with D uncertain. V was cut by 2 bases and J by 2 bases, with 13 bases left in between. This CDR3 comprises 16 residues. In nucleotides, the CDR3 is TGTGCCAGCAGTTTAAGGGAAGGGAGAGGCAATCAGCCCCAGCATTTT. Translated, it gives CASSLREGRGNQPQHF.

J is TRBJ1-2 and V is TRBV12-3 or TRBV12-4; unclear D gene. V lost 5 bases and J 7 bases, leaving 8 bases between the germline ends. CDR3 length: 11 residues. For the CDR3, the DNA is TGTGCCAGCAGTGGGAGGGCTGGCTACACCTTC. Translating gives CASSGRAGYTF.

This clonotype was recorded a few times. The V gene is TRBV5-1, the J gene TRBJ2-3, with D perhaps matching TRBD2 (6 bases). This CDR3 is 14 amino acids long. V lost 3 bases and J lost 2, with 10 bases in between. Germline V lookup: CDR1 SGHRS, CDR2 YFSETQ. CDR3 protein: CASSSAGPTDTQYF. Here the CDR3 DNA reads TGCGCCAGCAGCTCGGCGGGGCCCACAGATACGCAGTATTTT. The whole variable domain, remainder taken from reference TRBV5-1 and TRBJ2-3, is KAGVTQTPRYLIKTRGQQVTLSCSPISGHRSVSWYQQTPGQGLQFLFEYFSETQRNKGNFPGRFSGRQFSNSRSEMNVSTLELGDSALYLCASSSAGPTDTQYFGPGTRLTVL.

The chain recombines TRBV28 with TRBJ1-2; D ambiguous. CDR1 is MDHEN and CDR2 is SYDVKM in the germline V gene. Trimming removed 3 bases from V and 0 bases from J, with 11 bases in between. This CDR3 region has 15 residues. The CDR3: CASSFRGETNYGYTF. CDR3 nucleotides: TGTGCCAGCAGTTTCCGGGGAGAAACTAACTATGGCTACACCTTC.

This clonotype appeared a few times. The V gene is TRBV20-1, the J gene TRBJ2-3, with 12 nucleotides matching TRBD2. The CDR3 has 15 residues. Trimming removed 2 bases from V and 4 bases from J; junction bases left unmatched: 4. Per the germline V gene, CDR1 is DFQATT and CDR2 is SNEGSKA (reference sequence). The CDR3 spells CSARRTSGKADTQYF. In nucleotides, the CDR3 is TGCAGTGCTAGAAGGACTAGCGGGAAAGCAGATACGCAGTATTTT.

The rearrangement joins TRBV6-1 to TRBJ2-5; no clear D gene. Trimming removed 0 bases from V and 4 bases from J, with 12 bases in between. Germline loops: CDR1 MNHNS, CDR2 SASEGT. The CDR3 consists of 15 residues. The CDR3 is CASSEARAQSETQYF. The CDR3 region has the DNA TGTGCCAGCAGTGAAGCCCGGGCCCAATCAGAGACCCAGTACTTC.

This clonotype appeared a few times. The chain links TRBV27 to TRBJ2-5; 7 bases map to TRBD1. Looked up from germline, CDR1 is MNHEY and CDR2 is SMNVEV (reference sequence). Trimming removed 8 bases from V and 4 bases from J; junction bases left unmatched: 16. The length of the CDR3 is 16 residues. The CDR3 loop reads CASGAIRQGLGETQYF. The DNA of the CDR3 is TGTGCCAGCGGTGCAATCCGACAGGGATTAGGAGAGACCCAGTACTTC.